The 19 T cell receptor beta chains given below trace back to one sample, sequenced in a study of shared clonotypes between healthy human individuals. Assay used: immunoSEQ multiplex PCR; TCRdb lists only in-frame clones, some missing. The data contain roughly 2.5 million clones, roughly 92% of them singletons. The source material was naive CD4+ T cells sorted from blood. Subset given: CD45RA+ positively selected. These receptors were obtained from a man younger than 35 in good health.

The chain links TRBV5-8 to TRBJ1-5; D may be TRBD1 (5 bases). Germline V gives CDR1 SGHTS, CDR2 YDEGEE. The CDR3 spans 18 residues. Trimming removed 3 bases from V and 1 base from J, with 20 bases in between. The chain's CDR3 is CASSYFLVSGPSNQPQHF. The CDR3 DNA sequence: TGTGCCAGCAGCTATTTTTTGGTGTCAGGGCCCAGCAATCAGCCCCAGCATTTT.

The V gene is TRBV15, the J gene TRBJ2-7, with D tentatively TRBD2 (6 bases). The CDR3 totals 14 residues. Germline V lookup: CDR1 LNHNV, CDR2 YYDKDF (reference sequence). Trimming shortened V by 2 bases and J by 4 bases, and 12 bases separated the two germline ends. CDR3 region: CATSRTGLFYEQYF. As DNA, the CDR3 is TGTGCCACCAGCAGAACGGGACTCTTTTACGAGCAGTACTTC.

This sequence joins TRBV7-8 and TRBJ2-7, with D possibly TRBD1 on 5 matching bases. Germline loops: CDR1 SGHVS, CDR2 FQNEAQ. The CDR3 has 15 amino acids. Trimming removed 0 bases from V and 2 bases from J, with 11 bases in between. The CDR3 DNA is TGTGCCAGCAGCTTAGCCCAGACAGCTACCTACGAGCAGTACTTC. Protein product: CASSLAQTATYEQYF.

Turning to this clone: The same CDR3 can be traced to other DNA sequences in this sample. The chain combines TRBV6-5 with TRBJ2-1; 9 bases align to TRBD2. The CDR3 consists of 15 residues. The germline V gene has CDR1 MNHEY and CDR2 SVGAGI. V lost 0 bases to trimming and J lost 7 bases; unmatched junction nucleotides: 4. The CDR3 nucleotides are TGTGCCAGCAGTTACTCGAGGCTAGCGGGGAATGAGCAGTTCTTC. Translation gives CASSYSRLAGNEQFF.

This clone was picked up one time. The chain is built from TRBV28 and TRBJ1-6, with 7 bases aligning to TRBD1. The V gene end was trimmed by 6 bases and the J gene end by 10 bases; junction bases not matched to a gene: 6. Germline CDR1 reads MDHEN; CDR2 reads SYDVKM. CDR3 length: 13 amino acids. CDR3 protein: CASSVTGVSPLHF. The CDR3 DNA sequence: TGTGCCAGCAGCGTTACAGGGGTCTCACCCCTCCACTTT.

CDR3 nucleotide sequence: TGCGCCAGCAGTGAGTCGGGACAAGTCCGAGCTTTCTTT. The encoded protein is CASSESGQVRAFF. The chain combines TRBV10-1 with TRBJ1-1, with D possibly being TRBD1 (6 bases). The CDR3 is 13 residues long. The germline V gene has CDR1 WNHNN and CDR2 SYGVQD (reference sequence). The germline V and J ends were trimmed by 0 bases and 10 bases, with 12 bases remaining between them.

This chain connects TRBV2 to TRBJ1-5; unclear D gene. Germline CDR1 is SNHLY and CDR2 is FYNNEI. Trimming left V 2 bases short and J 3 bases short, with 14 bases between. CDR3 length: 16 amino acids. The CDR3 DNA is TGTGCCAGCAGTGAACGCGAACCCTTAAACAATCAGCCCCAGCATTTT. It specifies CASSEREPLNNQPQHF.

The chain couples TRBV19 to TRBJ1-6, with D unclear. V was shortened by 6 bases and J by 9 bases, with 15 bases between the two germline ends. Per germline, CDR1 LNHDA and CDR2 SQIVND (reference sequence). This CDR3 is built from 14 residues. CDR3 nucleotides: TGTGCCAGTAGACGGTCTGGTGTCGGTTCACCCCTCCACTTT. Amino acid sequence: CASRRSGVGSPLHF.

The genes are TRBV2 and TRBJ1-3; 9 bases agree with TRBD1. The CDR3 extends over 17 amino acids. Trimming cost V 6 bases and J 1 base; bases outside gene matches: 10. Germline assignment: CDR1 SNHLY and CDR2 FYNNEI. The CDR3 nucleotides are TGTGCCAGCAGAGGACAGGGGAGTTCCCTATCTGGAAACACCATATATTTT. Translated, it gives CASRGQGSSLSGNTIYF.

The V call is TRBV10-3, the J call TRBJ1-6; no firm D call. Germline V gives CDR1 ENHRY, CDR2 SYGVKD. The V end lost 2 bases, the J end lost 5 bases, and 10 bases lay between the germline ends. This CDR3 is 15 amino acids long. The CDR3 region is CAISEGLENNSPLHF. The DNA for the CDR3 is TGTGCCATCAGTGAGGGGCTAGAGAATAATTCACCCCTCCACTTT.

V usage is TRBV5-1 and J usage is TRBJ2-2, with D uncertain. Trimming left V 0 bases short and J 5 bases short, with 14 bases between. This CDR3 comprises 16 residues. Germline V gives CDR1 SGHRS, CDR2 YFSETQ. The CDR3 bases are TGCGCCAGCAGCTTGGGGGTAGCCGACGGGACCGGGGAGCTGTTTTTT. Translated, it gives CASSLGVADGTGELFF.

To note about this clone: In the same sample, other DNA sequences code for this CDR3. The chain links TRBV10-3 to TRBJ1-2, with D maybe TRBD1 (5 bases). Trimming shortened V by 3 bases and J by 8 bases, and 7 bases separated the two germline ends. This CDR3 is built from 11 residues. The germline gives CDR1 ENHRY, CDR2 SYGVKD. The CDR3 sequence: CAISEGEGYTF. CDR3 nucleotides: TGTGCCATCAGTGAAGGGGAGGGCTACACCTTC.

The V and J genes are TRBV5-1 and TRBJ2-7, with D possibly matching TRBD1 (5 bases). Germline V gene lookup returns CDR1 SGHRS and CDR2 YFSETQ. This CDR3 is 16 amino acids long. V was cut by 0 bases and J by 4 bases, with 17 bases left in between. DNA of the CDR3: TGCGCCAGCAGCTTGGGGACGGAACAGGTTAGGTACGAGCAGTACTTC. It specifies CASSLGTEQVRYEQYF.

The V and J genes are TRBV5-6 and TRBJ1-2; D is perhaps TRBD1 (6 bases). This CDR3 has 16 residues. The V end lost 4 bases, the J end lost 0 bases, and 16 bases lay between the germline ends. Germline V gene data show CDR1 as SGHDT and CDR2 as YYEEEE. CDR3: CASSQTTGTTNYGYTF. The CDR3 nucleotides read TGTGCCAGCAGCCAAACCACAGGGACCACTAACTATGGCTACACCTTC.

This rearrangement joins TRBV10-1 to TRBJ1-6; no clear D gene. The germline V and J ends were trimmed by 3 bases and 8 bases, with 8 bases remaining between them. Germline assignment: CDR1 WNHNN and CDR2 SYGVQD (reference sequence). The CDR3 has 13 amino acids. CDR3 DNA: TGCGCCAGCAGTGACCGGGCGGATTCACCCCTCCACTTT. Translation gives CASSDRADSPLHF.

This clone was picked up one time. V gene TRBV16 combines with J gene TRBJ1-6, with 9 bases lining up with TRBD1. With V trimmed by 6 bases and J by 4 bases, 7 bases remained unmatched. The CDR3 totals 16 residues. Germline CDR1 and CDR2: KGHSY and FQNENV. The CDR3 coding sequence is TGTGCCAGCAGAAGTCGGGGGACAGGGTATAATTCACCCCTCCACTTT. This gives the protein CASRSRGTGYNSPLHF.

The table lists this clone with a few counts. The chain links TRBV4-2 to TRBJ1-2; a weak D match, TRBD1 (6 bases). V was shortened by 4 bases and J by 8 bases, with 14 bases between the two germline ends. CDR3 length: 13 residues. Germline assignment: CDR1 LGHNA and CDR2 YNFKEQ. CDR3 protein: CASSRPAGVGYTF. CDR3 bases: TGTGCCAGCAGCCGCCCAGCAGGGGTCGGCTACACCTTC.

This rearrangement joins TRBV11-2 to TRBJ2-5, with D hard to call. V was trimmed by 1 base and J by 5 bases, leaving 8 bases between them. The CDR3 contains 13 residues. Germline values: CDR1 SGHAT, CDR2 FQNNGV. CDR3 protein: CASSLGSRETQYF. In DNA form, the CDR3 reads TGTGCCAGCAGCTTAGGGTCTAGGGAGACCCAGTACTTC.

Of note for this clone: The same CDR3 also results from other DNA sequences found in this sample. CDR3 sequence: CASSLGGQPQHF. Here the CDR3 DNA reads TGTGCCAGCAGTTTAGGTGGGCAGCCCCAGCATTTT. This chain connects TRBV28 to TRBJ1-5; D not certain. V lost 2 bases and J 7 bases, leaving 6 bases between the germline ends. Per the germline V gene, CDR1 is MDHEN and CDR2 is SYDVKM. The CDR3 consists of 12 residues.